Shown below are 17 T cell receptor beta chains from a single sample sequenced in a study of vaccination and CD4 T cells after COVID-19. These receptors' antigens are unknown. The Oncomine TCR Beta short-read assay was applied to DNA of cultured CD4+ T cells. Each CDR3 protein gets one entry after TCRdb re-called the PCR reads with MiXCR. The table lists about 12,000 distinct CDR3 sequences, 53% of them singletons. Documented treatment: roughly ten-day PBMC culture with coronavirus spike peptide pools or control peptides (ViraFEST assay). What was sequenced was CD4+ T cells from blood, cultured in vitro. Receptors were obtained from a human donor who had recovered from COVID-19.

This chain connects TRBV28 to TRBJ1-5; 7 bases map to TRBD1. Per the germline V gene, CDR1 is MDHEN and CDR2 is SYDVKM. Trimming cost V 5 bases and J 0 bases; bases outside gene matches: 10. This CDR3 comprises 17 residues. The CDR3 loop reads CASSVDRDRYSNQPQHF. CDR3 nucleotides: TGTGCCAGCAGTGTAGACCGGGACAGATATAGCAATCAGCCCCAGCATTTT.

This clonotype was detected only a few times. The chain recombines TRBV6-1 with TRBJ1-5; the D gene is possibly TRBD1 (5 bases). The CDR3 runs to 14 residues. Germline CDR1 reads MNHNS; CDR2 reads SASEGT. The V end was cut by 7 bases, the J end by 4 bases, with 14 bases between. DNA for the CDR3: TGTGCCAGCATGGGGGGACTGAGTAATCAGCCCCAGCATTTT. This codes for CASMGGLSNQPQHF.

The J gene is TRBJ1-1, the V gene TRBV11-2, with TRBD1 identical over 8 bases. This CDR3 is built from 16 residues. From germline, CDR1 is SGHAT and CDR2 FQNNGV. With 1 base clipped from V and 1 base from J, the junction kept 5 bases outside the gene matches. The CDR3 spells CASSLGKGTGNTEAFF. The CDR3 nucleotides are TGTGCCAGCAGCTTAGGTAAGGGGACAGGGAACACTGAAGCTTTCTTT.

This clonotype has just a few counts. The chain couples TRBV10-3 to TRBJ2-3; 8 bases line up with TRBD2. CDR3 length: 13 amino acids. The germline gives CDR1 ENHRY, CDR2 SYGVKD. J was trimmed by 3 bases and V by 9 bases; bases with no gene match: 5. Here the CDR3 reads CAITLAGTDTQYF. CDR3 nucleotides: TGTGCCATTACTTTAGCGGGGACAGATACGCAGTATTTT.

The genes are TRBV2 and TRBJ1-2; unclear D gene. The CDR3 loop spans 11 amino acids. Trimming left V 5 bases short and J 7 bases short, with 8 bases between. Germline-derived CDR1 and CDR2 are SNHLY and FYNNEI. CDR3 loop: CASSPTIGYTF. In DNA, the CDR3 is TGTGCCAGCAGTCCTACTATTGGCTACACCTTC.

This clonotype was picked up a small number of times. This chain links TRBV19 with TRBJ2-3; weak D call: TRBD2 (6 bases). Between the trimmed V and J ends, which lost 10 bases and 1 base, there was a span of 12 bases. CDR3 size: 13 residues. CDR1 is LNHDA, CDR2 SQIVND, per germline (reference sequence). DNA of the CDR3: TGTGCCACTAGCGACTCTCGCACAGATACGCAGTATTTT. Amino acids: CATSDSRTDTQYF.

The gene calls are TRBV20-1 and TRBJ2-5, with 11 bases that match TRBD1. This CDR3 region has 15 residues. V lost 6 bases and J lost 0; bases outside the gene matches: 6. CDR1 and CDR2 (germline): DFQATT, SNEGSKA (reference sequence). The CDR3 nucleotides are TGCAGTGCAACTGGGACAGGGGGTAACCAAGAGACCCAGTACTTC. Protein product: CSATGTGGNQETQYF.

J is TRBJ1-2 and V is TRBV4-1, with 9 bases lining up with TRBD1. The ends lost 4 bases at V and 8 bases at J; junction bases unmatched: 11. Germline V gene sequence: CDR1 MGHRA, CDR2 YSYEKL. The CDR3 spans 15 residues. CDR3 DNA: TGCGCCAGCAGCCGGCCGGGACAGGGTTATGAGGGCTACACCTTC. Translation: CASSRPGQGYEGYTF.

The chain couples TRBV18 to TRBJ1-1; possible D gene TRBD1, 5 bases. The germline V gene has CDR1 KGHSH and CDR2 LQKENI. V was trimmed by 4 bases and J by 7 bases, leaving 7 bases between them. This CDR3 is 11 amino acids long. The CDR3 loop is CASSQDNEAFF. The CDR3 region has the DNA TGTGCCAGCTCACAGGACAATGAAGCTTTCTTT.

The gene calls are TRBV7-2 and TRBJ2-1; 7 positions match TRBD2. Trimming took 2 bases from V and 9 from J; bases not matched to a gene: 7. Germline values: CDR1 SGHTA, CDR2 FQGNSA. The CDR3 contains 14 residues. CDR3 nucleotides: TGTGCCAGCAGCTTAATCCAGCGGGGCATTGAGCAGTTCTTC. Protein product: CASSLIQRGIEQFF.

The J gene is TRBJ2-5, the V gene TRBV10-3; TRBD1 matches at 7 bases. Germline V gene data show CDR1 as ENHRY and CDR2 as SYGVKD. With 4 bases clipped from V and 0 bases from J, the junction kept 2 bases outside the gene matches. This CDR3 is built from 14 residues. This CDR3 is CAISAGQNQETQYF. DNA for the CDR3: TGTGCCATCAGTGCGGGACAGAACCAAGAGACCCAGTACTTC.

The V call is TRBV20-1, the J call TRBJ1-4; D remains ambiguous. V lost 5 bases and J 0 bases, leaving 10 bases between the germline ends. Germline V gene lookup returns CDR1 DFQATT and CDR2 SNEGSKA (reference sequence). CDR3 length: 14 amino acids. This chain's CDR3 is CSAPRHTTNEKLFF. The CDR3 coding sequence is TGCAGTGCTCCCCGACATACAACTAATGAAAAACTGTTTTTT.

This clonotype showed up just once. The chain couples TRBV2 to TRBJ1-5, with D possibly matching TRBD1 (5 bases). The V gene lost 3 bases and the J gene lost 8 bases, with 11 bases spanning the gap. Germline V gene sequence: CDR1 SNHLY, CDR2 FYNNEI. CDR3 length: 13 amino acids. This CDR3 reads CASSEGHPKPQHF. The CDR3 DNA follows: TGTGCCAGCAGTGAGGGGCACCCTAAGCCCCAGCATTTT.

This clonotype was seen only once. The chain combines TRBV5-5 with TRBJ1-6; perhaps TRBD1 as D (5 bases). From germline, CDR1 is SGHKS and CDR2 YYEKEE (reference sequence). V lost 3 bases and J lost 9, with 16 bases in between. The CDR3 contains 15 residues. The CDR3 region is CASSSDGARLSPLHF. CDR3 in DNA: TGTGCCAGCAGCTCAGACGGGGCCAGGCTTTCACCCCTCCACTTT.

The CDR3 loop reads CASSFGGNTEAFF. The DNA for the CDR3 is TGTGCCAGCAGCTTCGGGGGGAACACTGAAGCTTTCTTT. The genes are TRBV12-3 or TRBV12-4 and TRBJ1-1, with D perhaps matching TRBD1 (5 bases). The CDR3 extends over 13 amino acids. Trimming stripped 6 bases from V and 1 base from J, with 9 bases between.

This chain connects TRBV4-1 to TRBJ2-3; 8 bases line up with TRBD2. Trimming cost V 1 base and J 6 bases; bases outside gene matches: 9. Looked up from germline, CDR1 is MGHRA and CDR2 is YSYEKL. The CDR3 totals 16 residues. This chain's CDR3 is CASSQGERGGSDTQYF. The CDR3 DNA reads TGCGCCAGCAGCCAAGGGGAACGGGGGGGGTCGGATACGCAGTATTTT.

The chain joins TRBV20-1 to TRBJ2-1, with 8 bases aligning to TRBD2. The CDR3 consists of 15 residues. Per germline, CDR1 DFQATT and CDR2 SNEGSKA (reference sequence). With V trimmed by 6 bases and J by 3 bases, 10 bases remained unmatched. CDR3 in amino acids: CSAGPLLADYNEQFF. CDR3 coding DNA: TGCAGTGCCGGGCCCCTACTAGCGGACTACAATGAGCAGTTCTTC.